One T cell receptor beta chain is described in this entry. Its specificity is not known. Assay used: immunoSEQ multiplex PCR; TCRdb lists only in-frame clones, some missing. The table records tens of thousands of clones, around three quarters of them present only once. These data come from a study of a mutant IDH1 vaccine in newly diagnosed glioma. Across the whole study: Before enrollment, the patients had been treated with radiotherapy alone, temozolomide alone, or both together. Most of them had received both. Study-level points and caveats: Vaccine-induced immune responses were detected in about 95% of patients.

Noted time point: baseline, week 1 (first vaccination visit). Noted treatment: pre-vaccination baseline after standard-of-care therapy. Patients carried new grade 3 or 4 IDH1-mutant astrocytomas lacking nuclear ATRX. Germline CDR1 is MGHDK and CDR2 is SYGVNS. The CDR3 loop spans 15 amino acids. V lost 2 bases and J lost 2, with 10 bases in between. The chain recombines TRBV25-1 with TRBJ1-3; D remains ambiguous. This TCR derives from a woman in her thirties or forties with glioma. The sequencing used PBMCs, collected from a glioma patient treated with radiotherapy, temozolomide or both. The CDR3 DNA is TGTGCCAGCAGTGAAGGCAGAATCCCTGGAAACACCATATATTTT. Its translation is CASSEGRIPGNTIYF.